These 16 T cell receptor beta chains share one sample of origin, sequenced in a study of immune evolution from preneoplasia to lung adenocarcinoma. The data were produced by immunoSEQ multiplex PCR, yet TCRdb's version contains in-frame clones alone and is incomplete. This table holds 1,500 to 2,000 clones, around 72% found once. The sequenced material came from FFPE minimally invasive lung adenocarcinoma tissue. All receptors derive from a person between 60 and 79 years old with lung adenocarcinoma.

This sequence joins TRBV7-9 and TRBJ2-1, with TRBD2 matching over 8 bases. This CDR3 region has 15 residues. The V gene's germline CDR1 is SEHNR and CDR2 FQNEAQ (reference sequence). V was pared by 6 bases and J by 0 bases, with 4 bases of the junction left unmatched. In nucleotides, the CDR3 is TGTGCCAGCAGAAAACTAGCGGACTCCTACAATGAGCAGTTCTTC. It translates to CASRKLADSYNEQFF. The full variable domain, completed using reference TRBV7-9 and TRBJ2-1, is DTGVSQNPRHKITKRGQNVTFRCDPISEHNRLYWYRQTLGQGPEFLTYFQNEAQLEKSRLLSDRFSAERPKGSFSTLEIQRTEQGDSAMYLCASRKLADSYNEQFFGPGTRLTVL.

The rearrangement joins TRBV28 to TRBJ2-5; D possibly corresponds to TRBD1 (5 bases). From germline, CDR1 is MDHEN and CDR2 SYDVKM. V lost 6 bases, J lost 5 bases, and 10 bases lay in between. The CDR3 has 12 amino acids. CDR3 nucleotides: TGTGCCAGCAGCCCAGGGTTGGAGACCCAGTACTTC. Protein sequence: CASSPGLETQYF.

The chain combines TRBV7-9 with TRBJ1-5, with D possibly matching TRBD1 (6 bases). The CDR3 spans 12 residues. V lost 4 bases, J lost 11 bases, and 12 bases lay in between. The germline V gene encodes CDR1 SEHNR and CDR2 FQNEAQ (reference sequence). The CDR3 DNA reads as TGTGCCAGCAGCTCACAGGGTGGAGCCCAGCATTTT. Translation gives CASSSQGGAQHF.

The chain has TRBV6-6 and TRBJ2-7, with 7 bases matching TRBD1. The CDR3 has 14 residues. With 4 bases clipped from V and 6 bases from J, the junction kept 9 bases outside the gene matches. Germline-derived CDR1 and CDR2 are MNHNY and SVGAGI (reference sequence). The chain's CDR3 is CASSSTGLNGEQYF. Written as DNA, the CDR3 is TGTGCCAGCAGTTCGACAGGGTTGAACGGCGAGCAGTACTTC.

V gene TRBV7-6 combines with J gene TRBJ2-1; maybe TRBD1 (5 bases). This CDR3 is 12 amino acids long. Germline V gene sequence: CDR1 SGHVS, CDR2 FNYEAQ. The ends were cut back, 5 bases at V and 5 bases at J, with 7 bases in the middle. The CDR3 is CASSGADNEQFF. DNA of the CDR3: TGTGCCAGCAGCGGGGCCGACAATGAGCAGTTCTTC. The variable domain in full, with the rest retrieved from reference TRBV7-6 and TRBJ2-1, is GAGVSQSPRYKVTKRGQDVALRCDPISGHVSLYWYRQALGQGPEFLTYFNYEAQQDKSGLPNDRFSAERPEGSISTLTIQRTEQRDSAMYRCASSGADNEQFFGPGTRLTVL.

V is TRBV7-8 and J is TRBJ2-1; the D is unclear. The V end lost 2 bases, the J end lost 3 bases, and 11 bases lay between the germline ends. Germline lookup yields CDR1 SGHVS and CDR2 FQNEAQ. CDR3 length: 15 amino acids. The CDR3 here is CASSLLQSDYNEQFF. CDR3 nucleotides: TGTGCCAGCAGCTTACTACAGTCGGACTACAATGAGCAGTTCTTC.

The chain links TRBV11-3 to TRBJ2-3; D not resolved. The germline V gene has CDR1 SGHNT and CDR2 YENEEA. There are 12 residues in the CDR3. The germline V and J ends were trimmed by 5 bases and 4 bases, with 7 bases remaining between them. CDR3 amino acids: CASSRVPDTQYF. In nucleotides, the CDR3 is TGTGCCAGCAGCCGAGTTCCAGATACGCAGTATTTT.

The J gene is TRBJ2-3, the V gene TRBV6-5; 12 bases line up with TRBD2. Germline assignment: CDR1 MNHEY and CDR2 SVGAGI. The CDR3 is 15 residues long. Losses at the gene ends were 6 bases for V and 9 bases for J; bases not matched to a gene: 10. The CDR3 DNA reads as TGTGCCAGCAGCAGGCTAGCGGGGGGGCCGGAAACGCAGTATTTT. It encodes CASSRLAGGPETQYF.

The table lists this clone with a few counts. The CDR3 reads CASSQDVTTNYGYTF. In nucleotides, the CDR3 is TGCGCCAGCAGCCAAGACGTGACCACTAACTATGGCTACACCTTC. The chain recombines TRBV4-3 with TRBJ1-2; D is uncertain. The CDR3 is 15 amino acids. V gave up 0 bases and J gave up 0 bases, with 8 bases separating them. Per germline, CDR1 LGHNA and CDR2 YSLEER.

The chain links TRBV5-1 to TRBJ1-6; 7 bases map to TRBD1. The germline V gene has CDR1 SGHRS and CDR2 YFSETQ. After removal of 2 bases from V and 6 bases from J, the junction contained 5 bases not matched to a gene. This CDR3 is 15 amino acids long. CDR3 in DNA: TGCGCCAGCAGCTTAACAGGGGAACCTAATTCACCCCTCCACTTT. Translated: CASSLTGEPNSPLHF.

This clone was picked up a small number of times. This chain connects TRBV30 to TRBJ2-2; D gene ambiguous. V dropped 4 bases and J dropped 2 bases, with 8 bases sitting between them. The CDR3 covers 13 residues. CDR1 and CDR2 (germline): GTSNPN, SVGIG (reference sequence). The CDR3 DNA is TGTGCCTGGACAAACGGAAACACCGGGGAGCTGTTTTTT. Translated: CAWTNGNTGELFF.

V and J are TRBV29-1 and TRBJ1-4; D is uncertain. Germline values: CDR1 SQVTM, CDR2 ANQGSEA. V dropped 7 bases and J dropped 8 bases, with 11 bases sitting between them. The CDR3 totals 11 residues. This CDR3 reads CSAGSTEKLFF. For the CDR3, the DNA is TGCAGCGCCGGGTCTACGGAAAAACTGTTTTTT. Supplemented by reference TRBV29-1 and TRBJ1-4, the full variable domain reads SAVISQKPSRDICQRGTSLTIQCQVDSQVTMMFWYRQQPGQSLTLIATANQGSEATYESGFVIDKFPISRPNLTFSTLTVSNMSPEDSSIYLCSAGSTEKLFFGSGTQLSVL.

This chain uses TRBV28 with TRBJ2-3, with 13 bases identical to TRBD2. V was pared by 6 bases and J by 5 bases, with 5 bases of the junction left unmatched. CDR3 length equals 15 residues. From germline, CDR1 is MDHEN and CDR2 SYDVKM. This CDR3 reads CASRTLAGGGDTQYF. The CDR3 nucleotides read TGTGCCAGCAGAACACTAGCGGGGGGGGGAGATACGCAGTATTTT.

V gene TRBV23-1 combines with J gene TRBJ1-1; D is unclear. TRBV23-1 is an open reading frame whose function is uncertain. CDR3 size: 14 residues. V was pared by 0 bases and J by 4 bases, with 9 bases between. In DNA, the CDR3 is TGCGCCAGCAGTCAATCTCAGGAAACCACTGAAGCTTTCTTT. Translated: CASSQSQETTEAFF.

The rearrangement links TRBV2 to TRBJ2-7, with D maybe TRBD2 (6 bases). CDR1 and CDR2 from the germline V gene are SNHLY and FYNNEI. Deletions cut 1 base from V and 3 bases from J, with 16 bases between. The CDR3 consists of 16 residues. In nucleotides, the CDR3 is TGTGCCAGCAGTGAAGAGTGGGACTTGCGCGTCTACGAGCAGTACTTC. The encoded protein is CASSEEWDLRVYEQYF.

The chain has TRBV28 and TRBJ1-2; 10 bases line up with TRBD1. Germline CDR1 is MDHEN and CDR2 is SYDVKM. CDR3 length: 13 amino acids. V lost 2 bases to trimming and J lost 9 bases; unmatched junction nucleotides: 3. As DNA, the CDR3 is TGTGCCAGCAGTTTAAGGGACAGGGGTAGCTACACCTTC. This codes for CASSLRDRGSYTF.